The rows below give T cell receptor beta chains drawn from one sample of a study of blood T cell repertoires in COVID-19. Data came from immunoSEQ multiplex PCR; TCRdb stores just in-frame clones and leaves some out. The sample has about 350,000 clones; more than 70% are singletons. The specimen was PBMCs or T cells enriched from blood (not recorded which). All receptors derive from a woman under 40 who had been exposed to COVID-19. The CDR3 runs from the conserved cysteine through the conserved F or W. Fields, in order: clone size, V gene, J gene, D gene, CDR3 protein, CDR3 DNA. A D gene is named only where the DNA matches it firmly. Clone size, where shown, is once, few, many, or a class for clones that have expanded.

abundance: NA
v_gene: TRBV10-1
j_gene: TRBJ1-1
d_gene: TRBD1
CDR3aa: CASSPSDRSNTEAFF
CDR3nt: TGCGCCAGCAGTCCCTCGGACAGGTCGAACACTGAAGCTTTCTTT

abundance: NA
v_gene: TRBV2
j_gene: TRBJ1-6
d_gene: NA
CDR3aa: CASSERASPLHF
CDR3nt: TGTGCCAGCAGTGAGCGGGCTTCACCCCTCCACTTT

abundance: NA
v_gene: TRBV6-5
j_gene: TRBJ1-1
d_gene: TRBD1
CDR3aa: CASTGQLNTEAFF
CDR3nt: TGTGCCAGCACGGGACAGCTGAACACTGAAGCTTTCTTT

abundance: NA
v_gene: TRBV28
j_gene: TRBJ2-1
d_gene: NA
CDR3aa: CASITGWSYNEQFF
CDR3nt: TGTGCCAGCATCACAGGGTGGTCCTACAATGAGCAGTTCTTC

abundance: NA
v_gene: TRBV6-5
j_gene: TRBJ1-2
d_gene: TRBD1
CDR3aa: CASSSTGKGGYTF
CDR3nt: TGTGCCAGCAGTTCGACAGGGAAGGGTGGCTACACCTTC

abundance: NA
v_gene: TRBV28
j_gene: TRBJ2-7
d_gene: NA
CDR3aa: CASSAQNNIGAYEQYF
CDR3nt: TGTGCCAGCAGTGCACAAAACAACATAGGGGCCTACGAGCAGTACTTC

abundance: NA
v_gene: TRBV7-9
j_gene: TRBJ1-1
d_gene: NA
CDR3aa: CASSYGEVTEAFF
CDR3nt: TGTGCCAGCAGCTACGGAGAGGTCACTGAAGCTTTCTTT

abundance: NA
v_gene: TRBV19
j_gene: TRBJ2-7
d_gene: TRBD1
CDR3aa: CASSNEQGSDEQYF
CDR3nt: TGTGCCAGTAGTAATGAACAGGGGTCGGACGAGCAGTACTTC

abundance: NA
v_gene: TRBV6-5
j_gene: TRBJ2-1
d_gene: TRBD2
CDR3aa: CASSFSGVSYNEQFF
CDR3nt: TGTGCCAGCAGCTTTAGCGGGGTCTCCTACAATGAGCAGTTCTTC

abundance: NA
v_gene: TRBV6-5
j_gene: TRBJ1-1
d_gene: NA
CDR3aa: CASSYQRTPMNTEAFF
CDR3nt: TGTGCCAGCAGTTACCAGAGGACACCGATGAACACTGAAGCTTTCTTT

abundance: few
v_gene: TRBV29-1
j_gene: TRBJ2-1
d_gene: NA
CDR3aa: CSSSGTSSYNEQFF
CDR3nt: TGCAGCTCGTCTGGGACAAGCTCCTACAATGAGCAGTTCTTC

abundance: NA
v_gene: TRBV7-8
j_gene: TRBJ1-4
d_gene: NA
CDR3aa: CASSLRGGNRGEKLFF
CDR3nt: TGTGCCAGCAGCTTGAGGGGGGGAAACCGAGGGGAAAAACTGTTTTTT

abundance: NA
v_gene: TRBV28
j_gene: TRBJ2-1
d_gene: TRBD2
CDR3aa: CASSLSGSNEQFF
CDR3nt: TGTGCCAGCAGTCTCAGCGGGAGCAATGAGCAGTTCTTC

abundance: NA
v_gene: TRBV18
j_gene: TRBJ1-2
d_gene: TRBD1
CDR3aa: CASSPGDRPTYGYTF
CDR3nt: TGTGCCAGCTCACCTGGGGACAGACCGACCTATGGCTACACCTTC

abundance: NA
v_gene: TRBV25-1
j_gene: TRBJ2-2
d_gene: NA
CDR3aa: CASSDLGLPNTGELFF
CDR3nt: TGTGCCAGCAGTGATCTGGGCTTACCGAACACCGGGGAGCTGTTTTTT

abundance: NA
v_gene: TRBV19
j_gene: TRBJ1-2
d_gene: NA
CDR3aa: CASSVGQLEGYGYTF
CDR3nt: TGTGCCAGTAGTGTCGGACAGCTTGAAGGCTATGGCTACACCTTC

abundance: NA
v_gene: TRBV15
j_gene: TRBJ1-2
d_gene: TRBD1
CDR3aa: CATSRWGQGVEADGYTF
CDR3nt: TGTGCCACCAGCAGGTGGGGACAGGGGGTGGAAGCCGATGGCTACACCTTC

abundance: NA
v_gene: TRBV9
j_gene: TRBJ2-3
d_gene: NA
CDR3aa: CASSVNEGVTDTQYF
CDR3nt: TGTGCCAGCAGCGTAAATGAGGGAGTCACAGATACGCAGTATTTT

abundance: NA
v_gene: TRBV19
j_gene: TRBJ1-5
d_gene: TRBD1
CDR3aa: CASSEGTGGQPQHF
CDR3nt: TGTGCCAGTAGTGAGGGGACAGGAGGTCAGCCCCAGCATTTT

abundance: NA
v_gene: TRBV10-2
j_gene: TRBJ2-1
d_gene: TRBD1
CDR3aa: CASSDLGTGGYNEQFF
CDR3nt: TGCGCCAGCAGCGACCTCGGGACAGGGGGTTACAATGAGCAGTTCTTC

abundance: NA
v_gene: TRBV11-1
j_gene: TRBJ2-3
d_gene: TRBD1
CDR3aa: CASSRWDRGQGDTQYF
CDR3nt: TGTGCCAGCAGCCGTTGGGACAGGGGGCAGGGAGATACGCAGTATTTT

abundance: NA
v_gene: TRBV18
j_gene: TRBJ2-2
d_gene: TRBD2
CDR3aa: CASSPREGRRGTGELFF
CDR3nt: TGTGCCAGCTCACCCCGGGAGGGGCGACGAGGGACCGGGGAGCTGTTTTTT

abundance: few
v_gene: TRBV19
j_gene: TRBJ1-1
d_gene: NA
CDR3aa: CASSITGVATEAFF
CDR3nt: TGTGCCAGTAGTATAACGGGGGTCGCGACTGAAGCTTTCTTT

abundance: few
v_gene: TRBV27
j_gene: TRBJ2-7
d_gene: NA
CDR3aa: CASSFGGHEQYF
CDR3nt: TGTGCCAGCAGTTTCGGGGGTCACGAGCAGTACTTC

abundance: NA
v_gene: TRBV18
j_gene: TRBJ2-3
d_gene: TRBD2
CDR3aa: CASSPPGREGDTQYF
CDR3nt: TGTGCCAGCTCACCACCGGGCAGGGAGGGAGATACGCAGTATTTT

abundance: once
v_gene: TRBV27
j_gene: TRBJ2-7
d_gene: NA
CDR3aa: CASSLARPGSYYEQYF
CDR3nt: TGTGCCAGCAGTTTAGCCCGTCCGGGATCCTACTACGAGCAGTACTTC

abundance: NA
v_gene: TRBV15
j_gene: TRBJ2-1
d_gene: TRBD2
CDR3aa: CATREPGLVAEEQFF
CDR3nt: TGTGCCACCAGAGAACCGGGACTAGTCGCCGAGGAGCAGTTCTTC

abundance: NA
v_gene: TRBV5-4
j_gene: TRBJ2-1
d_gene: TRBD2
CDR3aa: CASSTTSGSSGEQFF
CDR3nt: TGTGCCAGCAGCACGACTAGCGGGAGTTCCGGGGAGCAGTTCTTC

abundance: NA
v_gene: TRBV4-2
j_gene: TRBJ2-7
d_gene: NA
CDR3aa: CASSQDTYEQYF
CDR3nt: TGTGCCAGCAGCCAGGACACCTACGAGCAGTACTTC

abundance: NA
v_gene: TRBV4-1
j_gene: TRBJ1-4
d_gene: NA
CDR3aa: CASSQGDRSNEKLFF
CDR3nt: TGCGCCAGCAGCCAGGGCGACAGGAGTAATGAAAAACTGTTTTTT

abundance: NA
v_gene: TRBV2
j_gene: TRBJ1-2
d_gene: NA
CDR3aa: CASSRGAGYTF
CDR3nt: TGTGCCAGCAGTCGGGGGGCTGGCTACACCTTC

abundance: once
v_gene: TRBV7-6
j_gene: TRBJ1-5
d_gene: TRBD1
CDR3aa: CASSQGTGGFQPQHF
CDR3nt: TGTGCCAGCAGCCAAGGGACAGGGGGCTTTCAGCCCCAGCATTTT

abundance: NA
v_gene: TRBV7-8
j_gene: TRBJ2-3
d_gene: TRBD1
CDR3aa: CASNPGQGTQYF
CDR3nt: TGTGCCAGCAACCCGGGACAGGGGACGCAGTATTTT

abundance: NA
v_gene: TRBV5-5
j_gene: TRBJ1-5
d_gene: NA
CDR3aa: CASSPGNQPQHF
CDR3nt: TGTGCCAGCAGCCCGGGCAATCAGCCCCAGCATTTT

abundance: NA
v_gene: TRBV6-5
j_gene: TRBJ1-5
d_gene: TRBD1
CDR3aa: CASSYSGTGNPPQHF
CDR3nt: TGTGCCAGCAGTTATTCCGGGACAGGGAATCCGCCCCAGCATTTT

abundance: NA
v_gene: TRBV2
j_gene: TRBJ1-4
d_gene: TRBD1
CDR3aa: CASSPRAGGNEKLFF
CDR3nt: TGTGCCAGCAGTCCCCGCGCAGGGGGTAATGAAAAACTGTTTTTT

abundance: NA
v_gene: TRBV3-1/TRBV3-2
j_gene: TRBJ2-5
d_gene: TRBD1
CDR3aa: CASSQGTGDQETQYF
CDR3nt: TGTGCCAGCAGCCAAGGGACAGGGGATCAAGAGACCCAGTACTTC

abundance: NA
v_gene: TRBV30
j_gene: TRBJ1-2
d_gene: TRBD1
CDR3aa: CAWSSPTGHGYTF
CDR3nt: TGTGCCTGGAGTAGTCCGACAGGGCATGGCTACACCTTC

abundance: few
v_gene: TRBV28
j_gene: TRBJ1-5
d_gene: TRBD1
CDR3aa: CASSITGQSYQPQHF
CDR3nt: TGTGCCAGCAGTATTACGGGACAGAGTTATCAGCCCCAGCATTTT

abundance: NA
v_gene: TRBV30
j_gene: TRBJ1-1
d_gene: NA
CDR3aa: CAWSVRGRDTEAFF
CDR3nt: TGTGCCTGGAGTGTACGAGGGAGGGACACTGAAGCTTTCTTT

abundance: NA
v_gene: TRBV2
j_gene: TRBJ2-7
d_gene: TRBD2
CDR3aa: CASSEVSAGLESYEQYF
CDR3nt: TGTGCCAGCAGTGAAGTAAGTGCGGGACTAGAGTCCTACGAGCAGTACTTC

abundance: NA
v_gene: TRBV19
j_gene: TRBJ2-2
d_gene: TRBD2
CDR3aa: CASSGVAGGPGELFF
CDR3nt: TGTGCCAGTAGTGGGGTAGCGGGTGGTCCCGGGGAGCTGTTTTTT

abundance: NA
v_gene: TRBV9
j_gene: TRBJ2-1
d_gene: TRBD2
CDR3aa: CASSVLGGPGSNEQFF
CDR3nt: TGTGCCAGCAGCGTCCTGGGAGGGCCAGGGTCCAATGAGCAGTTCTTC

abundance: NA
v_gene: TRBV11-3
j_gene: TRBJ1-1
d_gene: NA
CDR3aa: CASSFHQGTVMNTEAFF
CDR3nt: TGTGCCAGCAGCTTCCACCAGGGGACGGTCATGAACACTGAAGCTTTCTTT

abundance: NA
v_gene: TRBV21-1
j_gene: TRBJ1-5
d_gene: NA
CDR3aa: CASNNGGTYRPQHF
CDR3nt: TGTGCCAGCAACAACGGGGGGACGTATCGGCCCCAGCATTTT

abundance: NA
v_gene: TRBV28
j_gene: TRBJ2-3
d_gene: NA
CDR3aa: CASKRGGQTADTQYF
CDR3nt: TGTGCCAGCAAAAGGGGGGGCCAAACCGCAGATACGCAGTATTTT

abundance: NA
v_gene: TRBV6-4
j_gene: TRBJ2-1
d_gene: TRBD2
CDR3aa: CASSDGLAVGDYNEQFF
CDR3nt: TGTGCCAGCAGTGACGGACTAGCGGTGGGTGACTACAATGAGCAGTTCTTC

abundance: NA
v_gene: TRBV18
j_gene: TRBJ2-4
d_gene: TRBD1
CDR3aa: CASSPDRDTNIQYF
CDR3nt: TGTGCCAGCTCTCCGGACAGGGACACAAACATTCAGTACTTC

abundance: NA
v_gene: TRBV11-3
j_gene: TRBJ2-5
d_gene: NA
CDR3aa: CASSLGGGIQETQYF
CDR3nt: TGTGCCAGCAGCTTGGGAGGGGGAATCCAAGAGACCCAGTACTTC

abundance: NA
v_gene: TRBV27
j_gene: TRBJ2-2
d_gene: TRBD2
CDR3aa: CASSFWASGYTGELFF
CDR3nt: TGTGCCAGCAGTTTTTGGGCTAGCGGGTACACCGGGGAGCTGTTTTTT

abundance: NA
v_gene: TRBV27
j_gene: TRBJ2-6
d_gene: TRBD2
CDR3aa: CASSLPRAGVGGANVLTF
CDR3nt: TGTGCCAGCAGTTTACCCCGCGCGGGAGTGGGTGGGGCCAACGTCCTGACTTTC

abundance: NA
v_gene: TRBV4-2
j_gene: TRBJ1-5
d_gene: TRBD1
CDR3aa: CASSDRDRVRGNQPQHF
CDR3nt: TGTGCCAGCAGCGACCGGGACAGGGTACGGGGCAATCAGCCCCAGCATTTT

abundance: NA
v_gene: TRBV27
j_gene: TRBJ2-7
d_gene: NA
CDR3aa: CASSTPGPSGEQYF
CDR3nt: TGTGCCAGCAGTACACCGGGCCCCTCAGGGGAGCAGTACTTC

abundance: NA
v_gene: TRBV29-1
j_gene: TRBJ2-5
d_gene: NA
CDR3aa: CSVGSGETQYF
CDR3nt: TGCAGCGTGGGGTCGGGGGAGACCCAGTACTTC